This T cell receptor beta chain was recovered during a study of blood T cell repertoires in COVID-19. Donors were grouped by their self-reported clinical history. Trimming cost V 2 bases and J 7 bases; bases outside gene matches: 10. The CDR3 runs to 15 residues. Germline CDR1 and CDR2: SGHTA and FQGNSA. The data were produced by immunoSEQ multiplex PCR, yet TCRdb's version contains in-frame clones alone and is incomplete. This table holds around 250,000 clones, around 84% found once. This clone was recorded only once. The sequence came from a woman in her forties or fifties who had recovered from COVID-19. This chain joins TRBV7-2 and TRBJ1-2; 7 bases are a match to TRBD1. Sequencing was carried out using PBMCs or T cells enriched from blood (not recorded which). The CDR3 here is CASSLIIGGEVGYTF. The CDR3 DNA reads as TGTGCCAGCAGCTTAATTATAGGGGGCGAGGTTGGCTACACCTTC.